Below are 23 T cell receptor beta chains sequenced from a single sample in a study of tumor-infiltrating lymphocytes in primary liver carcinoma. For blood RNA, unsorted whole blood served as the source, and germline DNA was extracted too. A constant-region primer primed TCR beta cDNA synthesis from roughly 500 ng of total RNA. Modified slightly, ARM-PCR produced TCR beta libraries over three nested multiplex PCR rounds. The two initial PCR rounds, nine to eleven cycles each, used TRBV1-TRBV30 forward and C-beta reverse primers. TCRdb fed the multiplex PCR reads into MiXCR, producing one record per CDR3 protein. The sample shows some 180,000 distinct CDR3 sequences, 50% to 75% of them seen only once. The sample taken for sequencing was peripheral blood. The receptors here all came from a man in his forties with primary liver carcinoma and hepatitis B virus infection.

V gene TRBV6-5 combines with J gene TRBJ2-1; 12 bases agree with TRBD2. Germline V gives CDR1 MNHEY, CDR2 SVGAGI. The length of the CDR3 is 19 residues. V trimming: 5 bases; J trimming: 6 bases; junction bases outside the gene matches: 17. CDR3 coding DNA: TGTGCCAGCAGTCCCGGGGCTAGCGGGAGGGCCGACGCCTTCAATGAGCAGTTCTTC. Its protein is CASSPGASGRADAFNEQFF.

J is TRBJ1-6 and V is TRBV11-2; tentative D call: TRBD1 (5 bases). The germline V and J ends were trimmed by 3 bases and 10 bases, with 19 bases remaining between them. Germline CDR1 is SGHAT and CDR2 is FQNNGV. This CDR3 region has 16 residues. The CDR3 bases are TGTGCCAGCAGCTTGTGGGGGGACCCGGAGGTCTCACCCCTCCACTTT. It encodes CASSLWGDPEVSPLHF.

A note on this clonotype: A clone one base away is much larger, so this may be a read error. The CDR3 nucleotides are TGTGCCAGCAGCTTATCGCGGGAGGGGGAGACCCAGTACTTC. This gives the protein CASSLSREGETQYF. The V gene is TRBV11-2, the J gene TRBJ2-5, with 9 positions matching TRBD2. The J segment lost 5 bases and the V segment lost 2 bases, leaving 3 bases of the junction unmatched. The CDR3 covers 14 residues. Germline V gene data show CDR1 as SGHAT and CDR2 as FQNNGV.

With respect to this clonotype: This could be a read error, since a much larger clone is one nucleotide away. The chain has TRBV11-2 and TRBJ1-3; no reliable D call. This CDR3 spans 14 amino acids. V was shortened by 1 base and J by 6 bases, with 10 bases between the two germline ends. From germline, CDR1 is SGHAT and CDR2 FQNNGV. In DNA, the CDR3 is TGTGCCAGCAGCTTAGCCGGTCCGCCAAACACCATATATTTT. Translation: CASSLAGPPNTIYF.

This clonotype has only a few counts. The chain combines TRBV6-1 with TRBJ2-1; unclear D gene. The length of the CDR3 is 15 residues. The V gene's germline CDR1 is MNHNS and CDR2 SASEGT. The V and J ends lost 4 bases and 5 bases respectively, with 15 bases between them. CDR3 nucleotide sequence: TGTGCCAGCAGTGGTCTTGGGCCATTTAACAATGAGCAGTTCTTC. As protein: CASSGLGPFNNEQFF.

The V call is TRBV12-3 or TRBV12-4, the J call TRBJ2-5, with 7 bases lining up with TRBD2. The CDR3 runs 15 residues. Trimming took 3 bases from V and 4 from J; bases not matched to a gene: 8. The CDR3 loop reads CASSFGTIGSETQYF. The CDR3, as DNA: TGTGCCAGCAGTTTTGGGACTATCGGGTCAGAGACCCAGTACTTC.

This sequence joins TRBV12-3 or TRBV12-4 and TRBJ1-1; no clear D. V lost 7 bases and J 2 bases, leaving 20 bases between the germline ends. The CDR3 loop spans 16 amino acids. The CDR3: CASTPLKVGINTEAFF. The CDR3 DNA is TGTGCCAGCACCCCCCTGAAAGTAGGGATCAACACTGAAGCTTTCTTT.

This clonotype occurred a few times. V and J are TRBV14 and TRBJ2-3; D is perhaps TRBD2 (5 bases). In germline, CDR1 is SGHDN, CDR2 FVKESK. CDR3 length: 15 amino acids. V was clipped by 0 bases and J by 8 bases, with 15 bases between them. In DNA form, the CDR3 reads TGTGCCAGCAGCCAAGATAGCACTAGACGGTTTACGCAGTATTTT. Protein: CASSQDSTRRFTQYF.

Here the CDR3 reads CASCRTGNNSPLHF. CDR3 DNA: TGTGCCAGCTGTCGGACAGGTAATAATTCACCCCTCCACTTT. This chain joins TRBV11-2 and TRBJ1-6; the match to TRBD1 covers 7 bases. V was pared by 8 bases and J by 5 bases, with 6 bases of the junction left unmatched. Germline V gene sequence: CDR1 SGHAT, CDR2 FQNNGV. The CDR3 is made up of 14 amino acids. The full variable domain, completed using reference TRBV11-2 and TRBJ1-6, is EAGVAQSPRYKIIEKRQSVAFWCNPISGHATLYWYQQILGQGPKLLIQFQNNGVVDDSQLPKDRFSAERLKGVDSTLKIQPAKLEDSAVYLCASCRTGNNSPLHFGNGTRLTVT.

The CDR3 DNA reads as TGTGCCAGCAGTGAGGGACTAGCTTCCCACGATGAGCAGTTCTTC. Its translation: CASSEGLASHDEQFF. This sequence joins TRBV6-1 and TRBJ2-1; 9 bases are shared with TRBD2. The CDR3 runs 15 residues. The germline gives CDR1 MNHNS, CDR2 SASEGT. The J segment lost 8 bases and the V segment lost 3 bases, leaving 8 bases of the junction unmatched.

To note about this clonotype: One junction end disagrees with the germline gene, perhaps due to a read error. This chain connects TRBV6-5 to TRBJ2-3; a weak D match, TRBD2 (6 bases). This CDR3 has 14 residues. Germline V lookup: CDR1 MNHEY, CDR2 SVGAGI. This CDR3 is CAGSYRDSTDTQYF. In DNA, the CDR3 is TGTGCCGGCAGTTACCGGGACTCCACAGATACGCAGTATTTT.

This clonotype is a singleton in its sample. This may arise from a read error, as a much more abundant clone is one base away. Because the CDR3 is missing its conserved closing phenylalanine or tryptophan, this is likely a read error. The V and J genes are TRBV11-2 and TRBJ2-7; tentatively, D is TRBD2 (6 bases). CDR3 size: 15 residues. V was trimmed by 4 bases and J by 4 bases, leaving 17 bases between them. Germline V gives CDR1 SGHAT, CDR2 FQNNGV. CDR3 nucleotides: TGTGCCAGCAGCTCCTCGGGGGAGGTTCCTTACGAGCAGTACCTC. This codes for CASSSSGEVPYEQYL.

This clonotype has only a few counts. The chain combines TRBV4-2 with TRBJ2-7, with D unresolved. V shed 0 bases and J shed 3 bases, with 9 bases lying between them. Germline V lookup: CDR1 LGHNA, CDR2 YNFKEQ. The CDR3 is 14 residues long. The CDR3 is CASSQDPVNYEQYF. The CDR3 DNA sequence: TGTGCCAGCAGCCAAGATCCCGTGAACTACGAGCAGTACTTC.

Details on this clonotype: The germline gene is not matched at one end of the junction; a read error may be the cause. V is TRBV11-2 and J is TRBJ2-3, with D uncertain. CDR1 and CDR2 from the germline V gene are SGHAT and FQNNGV. This CDR3 is 14 amino acids long. The CDR3 region is CVSTKFGTSDTQYF. The DNA for the CDR3 is TGTGTCAGCACAAAATTCGGAACCTCAGATACGCAGTATTTT.

For this clonotype: Relative to the germline gene, one junction end is altered; a read error may explain this. The genes are TRBV6-5 and TRBJ2-2; 8 bases align to TRBD2. Germline values: CDR1 MNHEY, CDR2 SVGAGI. The CDR3 contains 14 residues. The CDR3 region has the DNA TGTGCCAGCAACCCCCTCGGGGGGGCTGGGGGGCTGTTTTTT. As protein: CASNPLGGAGGLFF.

This clonotype was observed a few times. The rearrangement uses TRBV28 and TRBJ2-7, with 9 bases matching TRBD1. This CDR3 is built from 14 residues. J gave up 4 bases and V 8 bases, and 9 bases lay outside the gene matches. CDR1 and CDR2 from the germline V gene are MDHEN and SYDVKM. CDR3 DNA sequence: TGTGCCAGCGGCTTACCGGGACAGGGATACGAGCAGTACTTC. Amino acids: CASGLPGQGYEQYF.

The gene calls are TRBV28 and TRBJ2-7; 7 nucleotides align to TRBD1. The junction had 6 bases not matched to a gene; V was cut back by 5 bases and J by 2 bases. The length of the CDR3 is 14 residues. In germline, CDR1 is MDHEN, CDR2 SYDVKM. Here the CDR3 DNA reads TGTGCCAGCAGTGTGGGGACAGAACCCTACGAGCAGTACTTC. Its protein product is CASSVGTEPYEQYF.

This clonotype was detected only a few times. The chain has TRBV14 and TRBJ2-1; 7 bases fit TRBD1. The V and J ends lost 4 bases and 10 bases, in that order; junction bases with no gene match: 4. This CDR3 spans 12 amino acids. Looked up from germline, CDR1 is SGHDN and CDR2 is FVKESK. The DNA for the CDR3 is TGTGCCAGCAGCCCCGGGACAGCCGAGCAGTTCTTC. Protein sequence: CASSPGTAEQFF.

The chain joins TRBV29-1 to TRBJ1-1, with a weak D call TRBD1 (6 bases). The ends were cut back, 2 bases at V and 3 bases at J, with 13 bases in the middle. The CDR3 length is 14 residues. Germline CDR1 and CDR2: SQVTM and ANQGSEA. CDR3 in DNA: TGCAGCGTTGAAATAGGGGGAGTATACACTGAAGCTTTCTTT. Translation: CSVEIGGVYTEAFF.

This clonotype has a handful of counts. The V call is TRBV12-3 or TRBV12-4, the J call TRBJ1-2, with D uncertain. CDR3 length: 13 amino acids. V was shortened by 5 bases and J by 2 bases, with 9 bases between the two germline ends. The CDR3 DNA reads TGTGCCAGCAGTAACGGGCCGAACTATGGCTACACCTTC. Its translation: CASSNGPNYGYTF.

The genes are TRBV19 and TRBJ1-5, with D hard to call. The ends were cut back, 5 bases at V and 10 bases at J, with 12 bases in the middle. CDR1 and CDR2 from the germline V gene are LNHDA and SQIVND (reference sequence). The CDR3 runs 12 residues. DNA for the CDR3: TGTGCCAGTAGTCCGAACATCCGACCCCAGCATTTT. Its protein is CASSPNIRPQHF. The full variable domain, completed using reference TRBV19 and TRBJ1-5, is DGGITQSPKYLFRKEGQNVTLSCEQNLNHDAMYWYRQDPGQGLRLIYYSQIVNDFQKGDIAEGYSVSREKKESFPLTVTSAQKNPTAFYLCASSPNIRPQHFGDGTRLSIL.

The chain joins TRBV5-6 to TRBJ2-3; D remains unclear. The V and J ends lost 3 bases and 2 bases respectively, with 13 bases between them. Germline CDR1 is SGHDT and CDR2 is YYEEEE. This CDR3 region has 15 residues. This CDR3 is CASSSDPRNTDTQYF. CDR3 nucleotide sequence: TGTGCCAGCAGCTCTGACCCCCGGAACACAGATACGCAGTATTTT.

About this clonotype itself: The junction does not match germline at one end; this may be a read error. The CDR3 coding sequence is TGTGCCAGTAGTTACGACTCGATCAATGAGCAGTTCTTC. Its translation: CASSYDSINEQFF. This chain connects TRBV6-2 or TRBV6-3 to TRBJ2-1; no firm D call. Germline lookup yields CDR1 MNHEY and CDR2 SVGEGT. This CDR3 has 13 residues.